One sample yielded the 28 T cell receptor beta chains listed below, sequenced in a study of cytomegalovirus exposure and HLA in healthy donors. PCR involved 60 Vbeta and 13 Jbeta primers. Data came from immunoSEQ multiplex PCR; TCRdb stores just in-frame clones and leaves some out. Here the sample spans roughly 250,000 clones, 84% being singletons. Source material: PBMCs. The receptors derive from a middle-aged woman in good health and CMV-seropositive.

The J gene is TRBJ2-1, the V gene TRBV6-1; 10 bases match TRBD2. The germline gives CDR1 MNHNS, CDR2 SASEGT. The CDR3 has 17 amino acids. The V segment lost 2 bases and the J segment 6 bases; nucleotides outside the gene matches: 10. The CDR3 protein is CASSESIGLAGANEQFF. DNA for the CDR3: TGTGCCAGCAGTGAATCTATCGGGCTAGCGGGAGCCAATGAGCAGTTCTTC.

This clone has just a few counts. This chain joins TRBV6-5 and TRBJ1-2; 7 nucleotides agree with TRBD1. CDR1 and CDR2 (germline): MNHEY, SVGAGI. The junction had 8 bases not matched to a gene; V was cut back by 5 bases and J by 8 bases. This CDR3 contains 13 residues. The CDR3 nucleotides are TGTGCCAGCAGTCCGCCGACAGGGATCGGCTACACCTTC. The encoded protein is CASSPPTGIGYTF.

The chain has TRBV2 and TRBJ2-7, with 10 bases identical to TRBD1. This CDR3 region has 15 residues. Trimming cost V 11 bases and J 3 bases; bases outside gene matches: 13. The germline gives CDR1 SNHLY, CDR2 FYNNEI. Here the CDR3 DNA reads TGTGCCCTTATCACCCTCCGGGACAGGGGCTACGAGCAGTACTTC. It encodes CALITLRDRGYEQYF.

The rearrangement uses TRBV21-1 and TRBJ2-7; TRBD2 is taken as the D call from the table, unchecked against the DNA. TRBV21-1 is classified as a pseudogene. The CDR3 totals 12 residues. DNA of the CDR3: TGTGCCAGCGAGGGATACTACGACGAGCAGTACTTC. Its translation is CASEGYYDEQYF.

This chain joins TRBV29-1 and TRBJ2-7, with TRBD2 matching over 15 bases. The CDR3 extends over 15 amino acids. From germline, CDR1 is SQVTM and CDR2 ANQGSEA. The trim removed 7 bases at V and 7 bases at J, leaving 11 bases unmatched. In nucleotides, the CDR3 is TGCAGCGCGACGGGACTAGCGGGAGGCCAAGGAGAGCAGTACTTC. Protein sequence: CSATGLAGGQGEQYF.

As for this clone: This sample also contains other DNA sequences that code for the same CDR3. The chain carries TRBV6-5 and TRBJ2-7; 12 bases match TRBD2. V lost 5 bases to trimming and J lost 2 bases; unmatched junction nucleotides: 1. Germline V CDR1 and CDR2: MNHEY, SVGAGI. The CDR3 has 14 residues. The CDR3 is CASSRTSGTYEQYF. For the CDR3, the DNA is TGTGCCAGCAGTCGGACTAGCGGGACCTACGAGCAGTACTTC.

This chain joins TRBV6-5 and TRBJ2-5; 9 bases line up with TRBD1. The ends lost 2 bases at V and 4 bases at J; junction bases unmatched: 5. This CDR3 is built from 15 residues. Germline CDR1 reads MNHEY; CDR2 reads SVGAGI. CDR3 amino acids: CASSYVTGGAETQYF. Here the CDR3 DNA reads TGTGCCAGCAGTTACGTAACAGGGGGCGCAGAGACCCAGTACTTC.

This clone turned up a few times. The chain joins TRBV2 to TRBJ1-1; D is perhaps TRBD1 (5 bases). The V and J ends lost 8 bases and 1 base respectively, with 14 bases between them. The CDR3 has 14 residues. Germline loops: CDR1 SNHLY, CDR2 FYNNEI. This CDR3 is CASFLTTANTEAFF. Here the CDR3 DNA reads TGTGCCAGCTTTCTAACGACAGCGAACACTGAAGCTTTCTTT.

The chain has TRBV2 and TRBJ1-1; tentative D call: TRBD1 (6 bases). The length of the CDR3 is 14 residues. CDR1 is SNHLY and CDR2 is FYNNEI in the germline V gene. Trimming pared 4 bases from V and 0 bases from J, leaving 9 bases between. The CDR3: CASSAQGLNTEAFF. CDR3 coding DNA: TGTGCCAGCAGTGCACAGGGACTGAACACTGAAGCTTTCTTT.

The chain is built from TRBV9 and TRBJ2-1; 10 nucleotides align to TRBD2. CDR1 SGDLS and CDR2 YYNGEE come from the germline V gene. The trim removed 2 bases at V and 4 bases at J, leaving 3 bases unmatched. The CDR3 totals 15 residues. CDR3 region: CASSVGLASYNEQFF. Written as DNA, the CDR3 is TGTGCCAGCAGCGTGGGACTAGCGAGTTACAATGAGCAGTTCTTC.

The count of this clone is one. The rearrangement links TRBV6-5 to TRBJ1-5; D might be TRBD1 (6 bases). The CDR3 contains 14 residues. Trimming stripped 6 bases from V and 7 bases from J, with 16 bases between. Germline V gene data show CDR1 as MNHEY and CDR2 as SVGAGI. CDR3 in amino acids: CASSPGTGQQPQHF. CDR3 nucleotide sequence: TGTGCCAGCAGCCCTGGAACAGGGCAACAGCCCCAGCATTTT.

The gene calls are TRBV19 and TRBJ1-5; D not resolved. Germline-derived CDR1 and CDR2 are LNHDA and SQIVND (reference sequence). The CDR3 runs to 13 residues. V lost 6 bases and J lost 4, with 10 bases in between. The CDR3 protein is CASSSGLNQPQHF. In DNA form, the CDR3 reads TGTGCCAGTAGCTCCGGTCTTAATCAGCCCCAGCATTTT.

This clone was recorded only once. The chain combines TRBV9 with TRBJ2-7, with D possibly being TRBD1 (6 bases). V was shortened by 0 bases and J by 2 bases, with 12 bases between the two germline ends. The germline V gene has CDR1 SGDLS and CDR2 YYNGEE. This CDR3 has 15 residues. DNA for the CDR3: TGTGCCAGCAGCGTAGAGGCAGGGGCGACCTACGAGCAGTACTTC. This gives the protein CASSVEAGATYEQYF.

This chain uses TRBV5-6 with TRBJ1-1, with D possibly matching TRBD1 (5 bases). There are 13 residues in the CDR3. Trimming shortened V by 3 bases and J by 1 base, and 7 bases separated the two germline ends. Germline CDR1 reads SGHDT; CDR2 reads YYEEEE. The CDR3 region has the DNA TGTGCCAGCAGCTGGAGGGGGAACACTGAAGCTTTCTTT. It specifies CASSWRGNTEAFF.

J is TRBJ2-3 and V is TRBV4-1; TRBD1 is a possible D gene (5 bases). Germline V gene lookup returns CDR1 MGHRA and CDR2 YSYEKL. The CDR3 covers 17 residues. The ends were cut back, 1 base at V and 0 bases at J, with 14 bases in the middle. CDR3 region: CASSQASAGISTDTQYF. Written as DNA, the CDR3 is TGCGCCAGCAGCCAAGCGTCGGCAGGGATTAGCACAGATACGCAGTATTTT.

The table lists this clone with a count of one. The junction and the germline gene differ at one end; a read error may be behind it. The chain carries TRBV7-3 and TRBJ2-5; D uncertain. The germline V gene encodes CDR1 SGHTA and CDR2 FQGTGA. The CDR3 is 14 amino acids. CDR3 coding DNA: TGTGCCAGCAGCCTAACGTCTAGGTCTGAGACCCAGTACTTC. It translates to CASSLTSRSETQYF.

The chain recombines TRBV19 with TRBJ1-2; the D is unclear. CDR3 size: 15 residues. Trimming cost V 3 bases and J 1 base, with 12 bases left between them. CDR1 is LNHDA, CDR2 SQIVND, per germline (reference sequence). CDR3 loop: CASSMSGRLNYGYTF. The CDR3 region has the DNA TGTGCCAGTAGTATGAGCGGGCGGCTTAACTATGGCTACACCTTC.

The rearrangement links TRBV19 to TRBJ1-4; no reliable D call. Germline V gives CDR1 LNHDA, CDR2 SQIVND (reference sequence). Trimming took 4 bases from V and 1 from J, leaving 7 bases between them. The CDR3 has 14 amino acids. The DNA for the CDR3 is TGTGCCAGTAGTACCACTGGAACTAATGAAAAACTGTTTTTT. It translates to CASSTTGTNEKLFF.

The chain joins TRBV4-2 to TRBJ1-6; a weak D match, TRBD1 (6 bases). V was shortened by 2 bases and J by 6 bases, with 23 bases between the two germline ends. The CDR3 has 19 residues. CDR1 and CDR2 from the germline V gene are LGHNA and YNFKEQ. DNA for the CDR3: TGTGCCAGCAGCCAATCCTGGACAGACACCCTTAGCCCTAATTCACCCCTCCACTTT. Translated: CASSQSWTDTLSPNSPLHF.

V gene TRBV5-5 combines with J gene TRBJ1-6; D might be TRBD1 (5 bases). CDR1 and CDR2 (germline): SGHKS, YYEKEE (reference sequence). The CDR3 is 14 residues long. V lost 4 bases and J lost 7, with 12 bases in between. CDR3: CASSRGSTNSPLHF. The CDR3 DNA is TGTGCCAGCAGCCGGGGGTCTACGAATTCACCCCTCCACTTT.

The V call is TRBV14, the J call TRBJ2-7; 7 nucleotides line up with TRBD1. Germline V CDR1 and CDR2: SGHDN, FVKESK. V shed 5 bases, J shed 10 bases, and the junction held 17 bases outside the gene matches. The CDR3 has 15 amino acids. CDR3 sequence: CASSLGTAPLTSQYF. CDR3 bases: TGTGCCAGCAGCTTAGGGACAGCTCCGCTGACTTCCCAGTACTTC.

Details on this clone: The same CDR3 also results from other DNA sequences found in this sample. CDR3: CASSVARGETQYF. CDR3 nucleotides: TGTGCCAGCAGCGTAGCGAGGGGGGAGACCCAGTACTTC. V is TRBV9 and J is TRBJ2-5; tentative D call: TRBD1 (6 bases). This CDR3 has 13 amino acids. CDR1 is SGDLS and CDR2 is YYNGEE in the germline V gene. Trimming stripped 0 bases from V and 5 bases from J, with 8 bases between.

Here the CDR3 DNA reads TGCGCCAGCAGTCAATTTCAGGGTTCCTACGAGCAGTACTTC. Amino acid sequence: CASSQFQGSYEQYF. V gene TRBV23-1 combines with J gene TRBJ2-7, with D perhaps TRBD1 (5 bases). TRBV23-1 is treated as an ORF (open reading frame) with a function not yet certain. This CDR3 contains 14 residues. The V gene lost 1 base and the J gene lost 1 base, with 8 bases spanning the gap.

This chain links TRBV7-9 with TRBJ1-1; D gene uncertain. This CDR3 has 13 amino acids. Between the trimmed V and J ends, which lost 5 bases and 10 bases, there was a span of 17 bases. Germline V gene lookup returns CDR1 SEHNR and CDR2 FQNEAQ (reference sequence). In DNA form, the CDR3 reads TGTGCCAGCAGCCCCGGGGAGGGAGAAGGAGCTTTCTTT. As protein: CASSPGEGEGAFF.

DNA of the CDR3: TGCGCCAGCAGCTTGGAGGGGGGACAGGGGGCCGGAAAAGAAAAACTGTTTTTT. Translated, it gives CASSLEGGQGAGKEKLFF. The chain combines TRBV5-1 with TRBJ1-4, with 12 bases fitting TRBD1. The CDR3 covers 18 residues. Per germline, CDR1 SGHRS and CDR2 YFSETQ. The J segment lost 8 bases and the V segment lost 0 bases, leaving 11 bases of the junction unmatched.

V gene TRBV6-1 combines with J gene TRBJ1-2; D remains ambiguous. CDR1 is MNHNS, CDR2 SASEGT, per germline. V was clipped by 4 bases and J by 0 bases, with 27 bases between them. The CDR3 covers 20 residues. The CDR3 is CASSVSPGWQSSEANYGYTF. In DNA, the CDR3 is TGTGCCAGCAGTGTGAGTCCAGGTTGGCAATCTTCGGAAGCTAACTATGGCTACACCTTC.

The CDR3 here is CAWSAGTSGYEQYF. DNA of the CDR3: TGTGCCTGGAGTGCCGGGACTAGCGGATACGAGCAGTACTTC. The V gene is TRBV30, the J gene TRBJ2-7; TRBD2 aligns across 11 bases. The CDR3 sequence is 14 residues long. Germline V gene sequence: CDR1 GTSNPN, CDR2 SVGIG (reference sequence). After removal of 1 base from V and 4 bases from J, the junction contained 3 bases not matched to a gene. The whole variable domain, remainder taken from reference TRBV30 and TRBJ2-7, is SQTIHQWPATLVQPVGSPLSLECTVEGTSNPNLYWYRQAAGRGLQLLFYSVGIGQISSEVPQNLSASRPQDRQFILSSKKLLLSDSGFYLCAWSAGTSGYEQYFGPGTRLTVT.

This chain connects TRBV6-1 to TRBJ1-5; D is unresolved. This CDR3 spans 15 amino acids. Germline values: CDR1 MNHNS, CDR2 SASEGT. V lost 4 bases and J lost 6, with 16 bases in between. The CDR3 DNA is TGTGCCAGCAGTGCAACGGCAGTCGGAGGTCAGCCCCAGCATTTT. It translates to CASSATAVGGQPQHF.